This T cell receptor (beta chain) was sequenced for a study of cytomegalovirus exposure and HLA in healthy donors. Findings of the study overall: A later analysis showed TCR association rates differing by HLA locus, peaking at DRB1 and lowest at HLA-C. Reports indicated that the classifier achieved high specificity and sensitivity in diagnosing cytomegalovirus status. For most TCR sequences rarity was the rule, although some public TCRs occurred in many donors. When presence/absence was analysed, sequencing depth was taken to be roughly uniform across donors.

Germline values: CDR1 MNHEY, CDR2 SMNVEV (reference sequence). The CDR3 sequence is 13 residues long. V lost 10 bases and J lost 1, with 11 bases in between. PCR primers comprised 60 Vbeta and 13 Jbeta primers. Produced via immunoSEQ multiplex PCR; TCRdb's table is partial and in-frame only. The table has 80,000 to 100,000 clones, roughly 70% seen once. As concerns this clone: The target antigen is unknown.

The receptor was derived from a woman aged 18-29 years in good health and CMV-seropositive. The sequenced sample was PBMCs. The gene calls are TRBV27 and TRBJ1-5, with D possibly matching TRBD1 (5 bases). In DNA, the CDR3 is TGTGCCATCCCGACAGAAAGCAATCAGCCCCAGCATTTT. Translation gives CAIPTESNQPQHF.